These 7 T cell receptor beta chains share one sample of origin, sequenced in a study of T cells after yellow fever vaccination. TCRdb recomputed calls from the 5' RACE reads with MiXCR, one row per CDR3 protein. The profile covers around 160,000 distinct CDR3 sequences, with 6.5% to 8.5% appearing a single time and 2.5% to 3% taken by the ten largest. This specimen was CD4+ T cells sorted from PBMCs, taken 4 to 6 days after the first yellow fever vaccination. These receptors were obtained from a man aged 18 to 29 who received the YFV17D yellow fever vaccine.

The chain joins TRBV18 to TRBJ1-2, with D uncertain. This CDR3 is 14 amino acids long. Germline V CDR1 and CDR2: KGHSH, LQKENI. V lost 2 bases to trimming and J lost 5 bases, with 12 bases between them. The DNA of the CDR3 is TGTGCCAGCTCACCAAACGGACTGAAATATGGCTACACCTTC. It yields the protein CASSPNGLKYGYTF.

This clonotype has at least ten counts. The chain combines TRBV7-2 with TRBJ2-5; 13 positions match TRBD2. This CDR3 comprises 15 residues. After removal of 5 bases from V and 6 bases from J, the junction contained 6 bases not matched to a gene. Germline loops: CDR1 SGHTA, CDR2 FQGNSA. The CDR3, as DNA: TGTGCCAGCAGCACTAGCGGGGGGGCCTTTAAGACCCAGTACTTC. It yields the protein CASSTSGGAFKTQYF.

This clonotype has ten or more counts. The chain employs TRBV3-1 and TRBJ1-1; 9 nucleotides align to TRBD1. Germline trimming cut 0 bases from V and 5 bases from J; bases unmatched to any gene: 16. The V gene's germline CDR1 is LGHDT and CDR2 YNNKEL (reference sequence). The CDR3 is 19 residues long. The CDR3 protein is CASSQDLVQGLGQGTEAFF. CDR3 DNA: TGTGCCAGCAGCCAAGATCTAGTCCAGGGGCTCGGACAGGGGACTGAAGCTTTCTTT.

This clonotype was counted a few times. CDR3 amino acids: CASTPGTRNEQFF. The CDR3 DNA reads TGTGCCAGCACTCCCGGGACGCGGAATGAGCAGTTCTTC. The chain joins TRBV28 to TRBJ2-1; perhaps D is TRBD1 or TRBD2 (5 bases each). Germline lookup yields CDR1 MDHEN and CDR2 SYDVKM. The CDR3 is 13 amino acids. Trimming left V 7 bases short and J 7 bases short, with 14 bases between.

This clonotype was counted many times. This chain connects TRBV30 to TRBJ2-7; no reliable D call. Looked up from germline, CDR1 is GTSNPN and CDR2 is SVGIG (reference sequence). The CDR3 consists of 14 residues. Trimming removed 2 bases at V and 2 bases at J, with 13 bases between. The CDR3 sequence: CAWSIGVLTYEQYF. The CDR3 nucleotides read TGTGCCTGGAGTATAGGCGTCTTAACCTACGAGCAGTACTTC.

This clonotype was picked up a small number of times. The rearrangement joins TRBV9 to TRBJ2-6, with D possibly matching TRBD1 (6 bases). The CDR3 totals 15 residues. Germline V CDR1 and CDR2: SGDLS, YYNGEE. Trimming cost V 1 base and J 4 bases, with 9 bases left between them. The CDR3 protein is CASSVSGAGANVLTF. The DNA of the CDR3 is TGTGCCAGCAGCGTATCAGGGGCCGGGGCCAACGTCCTGACTTTC.

This clonotype was counted between two and nine times. The rearrangement joins TRBV7-2 to TRBJ1-5; D unresolved. Germline values: CDR1 SGHTA, CDR2 FQGNSA. The CDR3 spans 13 residues. Deletions cut 2 bases from V and 2 bases from J, with 4 bases between. CDR3: CASSLFRNQPQHF. The DNA for the CDR3 is TGTGCCAGCAGCTTATTTCGCAATCAGCCCCAGCATTTT.